This TCR beta chain was retrieved from a study of T cells after yellow fever vaccination. The study made its TCR cDNA through 5'RACE template switching. That step introduced a universal primer site along with UMIs. TCRdb re-derived calls from the 5' RACE reads in MiXCR, one entry per CDR3 protein. The sample lists about 340,000 distinct CDR3 sequences, around 13% occurring once. Germline V gene sequence: CDR1 LGHNT, CDR2 FRNRAP. The V and J ends lost 6 bases and 3 bases respectively, with 9 bases between them. This CDR3 comprises 13 residues. Study observations and caveats: Weaker overall, the secondary response nonetheless peaked faster (day 5 versus 15).

This clonotype was recorded a few times. Its antigen is undetermined. V gene TRBV12-5 combines with J gene TRBJ1-5, with D perhaps matching TRBD1 (6 bases). This receptor was obtained from a man younger than 35 who received the YFV17D yellow fever vaccine. This specimen consisted of CD4+ T cells sorted from PBMCs, obtained 15 days after the yellow fever booster vaccination. CDR3: CASGRTVNQPQHF. CDR3 sequence (DNA): TGTGCTAGTGGCCGGACAGTCAATCAGCCCCAGCATTTT.